This T cell receptor beta chain is drawn from a study of blood T cell repertoires in COVID-19. Study details: The origin of the acute and convalescent COVID-19 samples was the United States, Italy and Spain. PBMCs, B-cell-depleted T cells, or T cells provided the cDNA or gDNA that made up the material.

This clone was detected only once. Per the authors' pipeline: Reference gene primer amplification yielded estimated nucleated cell counts. The assay was immunoSEQ multiplex PCR, and TCRdb's table has in-frame clones only and misses some. V, J and clone size reflect that table, while D and trimming were determined from the DNA. In the table there are about 190,000 clones, roughly nine tenths of which are singletons. Germline assignment: CDR1 LNHDA and CDR2 SQIVND (reference sequence). The CDR3 runs to 14 residues. V was trimmed by 5 bases and J by 0 bases, leaving 10 bases between them. The gene calls are TRBV19 and TRBJ1-2; the D is unclear. The sample comprised peripheral blood. This sequence was found in a man aged 25 to 45 with acute or convalescent COVID-19. CDR3: CASSQKIANYGYTF. CDR3 DNA sequence: TGTGCCAGTAGTCAGAAAATCGCTAACTATGGCTACACCTTC.